This TCR beta chain appears in the sequencing data of a study of T cells in Graves' hyperthyroidism and ophthalmopathy. Study at large: Peripheral blood was taken when the disease was first diagnosed, before any treatment began.

Subjects with ophthalmopathy showed a Clinical Activity Score no lower than 3, a NOSPECS grade no lower than 4, and a duration shorter than 3 months. A patient was excluded if there was uncontrolled infection, other autoimmune disease, pregnancy or lactation. Amplification yielded TCR beta CDR3 regions, with RNA transcripts as the source. TCR CDR3 underwent first-round RT-PCR with the HTBI primer set. Each CDR3 protein gets one entry after TCRdb re-called the multiplex PCR reads with MiXCR. The repertoire holds 500,000 to 600,000 distinct CDR3 sequences, with about 20% as singletons. Deletions cut 4 bases from V and 0 bases from J, with 10 bases between. The CDR3 totals 15 residues. Germline lookup yields CDR1 SGHRS and CDR2 YFSETQ. Study-level points and caveats: Most thyroid-expanded clonotypes above 0.001 were also found in blood.

This clonotype was picked up many times. The antigen remains undetermined. The sequencing sample was made of blood. The sequence derives from a man aged 40-50 years with Graves' ophthalmopathy. The chain couples TRBV5-1 to TRBJ1-4; D gene unclear. As DNA, the CDR3 is TGCGCCAGCAGCCCGGCTGGAACAACTAATGAAAAACTGTTTTTT. Amino acids: CASSPAGTTNEKLFF. Using reference TRBV5-1 and TRBJ1-4 for the parts outside the CDR3, the full variable domain is KAGVTQTPRYLIKTRGQQVTLSCSPISGHRSVSWYQQTPGQGLQFLFEYFSETQRNKGNFPGRFSGRQFSNSRSEMNVSTLELGDSALYLCASSPAGTTNEKLFFGSGTQLSVL.